The clone carrying this T cell receptor (beta chain) was picked up many times. The observed sequence ends 3 residues before the CDR3 terminus, with the missing tail filled in from the germline J gene. Clones were sequenced by immunoSEQ multiplex PCR, and TCRdb holds only the in-frame ones, with some missing. The sample was found to contain 50,000 to 60,000 clones, and every one recurs. The data stem from a study of T cell clonality in common variable immunodeficiency. Germline loops: CDR1 SGHTA, CDR2 FQGNSA. Trimming removed 1 base at V and 6 bases at J, with 13 bases between. This CDR3 contains 14 residues.

Sequences were obtained from peripheral blood mononuclear cells. This TCR derives from a person aged 18 to 69 in good health. This sequence joins TRBV7-2 and TRBJ2-7; D is undetermined. The CDR3 is CASSLVFSTSEQYF. The CDR3 DNA, read in part, is TGTGCCAGCAGCTTAGTTTTTTCAACAAGCGAG. Filled out from reference TRBV7-2 and TRBJ2-7, the complete variable domain reads GAGVSQSPSNKVTEKGKDVELRCDPISGHTALYWYRQSLGQGLEFLIYFQGNSAPDKSGLPSDRFSAERTGGSVSTLTIQRTQQEDSAVYLCASSLVFSTSEQYFGPGTRLTVT.